This entry is about one T cell receptor beta chain. Antigen specificity is unknown. Blood CD4+ CD25-low CD127-high conventional T cells supplied the genomic DNA template. Generated by immunoSEQ multiplex PCR, the TCRdb table keeps only in-frame clones and is missing some. In the table there are around 29,000 clones, approximately 96% of which are singletons. The V and J ends lost 2 bases and 5 bases, in that order; junction bases with no gene match: 6. This CDR3 is built from 15 residues. The germline V gene has CDR1 SNHLY and CDR2 FYNNEI. This entry comes from a study of regulatory and conventional T cells in RAG deficiency. Whole-study findings and limits: Sorted Omenn CD25-high CD127-low cells may not be bona fide Tregs. Omenn patients showed >90% Treg-Tconv overlap and shorter CDR3 lengths.

This sample was shared with a second study, whose subject was regulatory T cells. From that second work: Primers: 52 TRBV forward and 13 TRBJ reverse. Regulatory T cells showed the strongest V-J pair restriction and V/J gene skewing among patient repertoires.

The receptor was isolated from a human donor in good health. This chain connects TRBV2 to TRBJ2-1; TRBD1 matches at 7 bases. The sequenced sample consisted of CD25- CD4+ T cells sorted from blood. The CDR3 nucleotides read TGTGCCAGCAGTGAAAACAGGGGACCAGACAATGAGCAGTTCTTC. It codes for CASSENRGPDNEQFF.